The rows below give T cell receptor beta chains drawn from one sample of a study of T cells in Graves' hyperthyroidism and ophthalmopathy. TCRdb independently ran MiXCR on the multiplex PCR reads; one entry per CDR3 protein. The sample has about 600,000 distinct CDR3 sequences, approximately 15% seen once. Sequenced sample: blood. These receptors all come from a woman between 18 and 29 years old with Graves' ophthalmopathy. Each CDR3 is given without its conserved first and last residue.

>TRBJ1-1|TRBV20-1
SARLGGPVTEAF
>TRBJ2-7|TRBV10-3
AIRRTGGSYEQY
>TRBJ2-5|TRBV12-3/TRBV12-4
ASNIEGQTQY
>TRBJ1-5|TRBV12-3/TRBV12-4
ASSLRNQPQH
>TRBJ1-2|TRBV14
ASSHPTGYGYT
>TRBJ2-1|TRBV6-2/TRBV6-3
ASSLNLVASGSSEQF
>TRBJ2-3|TRBV6-1
ASREPGTSGKLDTQY
>TRBJ2-1|TRBV5-1
ASSLVLDEQF
>TRBJ2-5|TRBV7-9
ASSAALGETQY
>TRBJ1-1|TRBV2
ASSVQDIPNTEAF
>TRBJ2-2|TRBV12-5
ASAGGGRTGELF
>TRBJ2-5|TRBV9
ARSAGTRETQY
>TRBJ1-5|TRBV19
ASMAEGRGNQPQH
>TRBJ2-7|TRBV11-2
ASSHRDRGREQY
>TRBJ2-1|TRBV7-9
ASSLLGVAGGYNEQF
>TRBJ2-1|TRBV7-9
ASSSALAGGHGEQF
>TRBJ1-2|TRBV28
ASSEQGADGYT
>TRBJ1-2|TRBV9
ASSVSDRGYGYT